The next 25 T cell receptor beta chains were all read from a single sample in a study of T-cell memory formation after mild COVID-19. MiXCR, run by TCRdb on the 5' RACE reads, gives a single entry per CDR3 protein. The sample carries around 390,000 distinct CDR3 sequences, roughly 15% recorded once. Sample: PBMCs or a T cell subset sorted from them (not recorded which). The receptors shown here come from a man between 18 and 35 years old who had mild COVID-19 (a few samples of this study predate the infection). Cell type and time point are not known.

J is TRBJ2-7 and V is TRBV19; possible D gene TRBD1, 6 bases. Deletions cut 9 bases from V and 10 bases from J, with 10 bases between. Looked up from germline, CDR1 is LNHDA and CDR2 is SQIVND (reference sequence). The CDR3 runs 9 residues. The CDR3, as DNA: TGTGCCAGGGGGGACAAACAGTACGTC. Its protein is CARGDKQYV.

This clonotype occurred many times. This chain uses TRBV4-2 with TRBJ2-2; the D gene is possibly TRBD2 (5 bases). Germline V gene lookup returns CDR1 LGHNA and CDR2 YNFKEQ. V dropped 4 bases and J dropped 4 bases, with 7 bases sitting between them. This CDR3 comprises 13 residues. The CDR3: CASSPRGTGELFF. CDR3 DNA: TGTGCCAGCAGCCCCCGGGGCACCGGGGAGCTGTTTTTT.

This clonotype was counted between two and nine times. The chain carries TRBV5-4 and TRBJ2-3, with D tentatively TRBD2 (5 bases). Trimming stripped 0 bases from V and 4 bases from J, with 9 bases between. The CDR3 is made up of 14 amino acids. Germline V gene sequence: CDR1 SGHNT, CDR2 YYREEE (reference sequence). Here the CDR3 reads CASSLEAGADTQYF. CDR3 DNA sequence: TGTGCCAGCAGCTTGGAGGCGGGCGCAGATACGCAGTATTTT.

This clonotype occurred a few times. The chain carries TRBV18 and TRBJ2-3; D tentatively fits TRBD1 or TRBD2 (5 bases each). V was shortened by 3 bases and J by 2 bases, with 12 bases between the two germline ends. CDR1 and CDR2 from the germline V gene are KGHSH and LQKENI. The CDR3 spans 15 residues. CDR3 sequence reads: CASSPLGRPTDTQYF. The CDR3 DNA reads as TGTGCCAGCTCACCCCTGGGACGGCCCACAGATACGCAGTATTTT.

This clonotype was seen a few times. The rearrangement joins TRBV6-4 to TRBJ2-6; 8 bases agree with TRBD1. V was clipped by 4 bases and J by 0 bases; unmatched bases: 2. The CDR3 is 16 amino acids. Germline V CDR1 and CDR2: MRHNA, SNTAGT. The CDR3 DNA reads TGTGCCAGCAGTGGGCAGGGGGCCTCTGGGGCCAACGTCCTGACTTTC. This gives the protein CASSGQGASGANVLTF.

This clonotype appeared a few times. CDR3 DNA sequence: TGTGCCAGCAGCTTAGTAGTGGGACTAGTTGGGGGCACAGATACGCAGTATTTT. This gives the protein CASSLVVGLVGGTDTQYF. The gene calls are TRBV7-8 and TRBJ2-3; 8 nucleotides line up with TRBD2. The CDR3 sequence is 18 residues long. Trimming removed 1 base from V and 1 base from J; junction bases left unmatched: 10. Germline assignment: CDR1 SGHVS and CDR2 FQNEAQ.

Many counts were recorded for this clonotype. The genes are TRBV5-1 and TRBJ2-2; D may be TRBD1 (5 bases). The CDR3 has 15 residues. The germline V and J ends were trimmed by 2 bases and 4 bases, with 12 bases remaining between them. The germline V gene has CDR1 SGHRS and CDR2 YFSETQ. CDR3 bases: TGCGCCAGCAGCTTTTACAGGCCCCCCACCGGGGAGCTGTTTTTT. Translation gives CASSFYRPPTGELFF.

The V gene is TRBV4-3, the J gene TRBJ2-1; 9 nucleotides match TRBD1. Unmatched junction bases numbered 12, after V lost 2 bases and J lost 4 bases. Germline V gene sequence: CDR1 LGHNA, CDR2 YSLEER. The CDR3 contains 18 residues. In nucleotides, the CDR3 is TGCGCCAGCAGCCAATTCTGGGGACAGGGTACGGGTTACAATGAGCAGTTCTTC. It encodes CASSQFWGQGTGYNEQFF.

The CDR3 DNA sequence: TGTGCCAGCAGGATTGACAGGGACAATGAGCAGTTCTTC. Translating it yields CASRIDRDNEQFF. The chain uses TRBV7-2 and TRBJ2-1, with 7 bases lining up with TRBD1. J lost 5 bases, V lost 6 bases, and 4 bases had no gene match. The CDR3 contains 13 residues. The germline CDR1 and CDR2 sequences are SGHTA and FQGNSA.

This clonotype was counted only a few times. The chain uses TRBV12-3 or TRBV12-4 and TRBJ2-2, with TRBD2 matching 10 bases. The CDR3 extends over 18 amino acids. After removal of 6 bases from V and 0 bases from J, the junction contained 10 bases not matched to a gene. The CDR3 coding sequence is TGTGCCAGCAGGCCACCGTGGACTAGCGGAGCGAACACCGGGGAGCTGTTTTTT. Its translation is CASRPPWTSGANTGELFF.

The rearrangement joins TRBV5-4 to TRBJ1-1; D is unclear. CDR1 is SGHNT and CDR2 is YYREEE in the germline V gene (reference sequence). CDR3 length: 13 residues. V was pared by 4 bases and J by 7 bases, with 14 bases between. CDR3: CASSPADGHEAFF. CDR3 nucleotide sequence: TGTGCCAGCAGCCCGGCAGACGGGCATGAAGCTTTCTTT.

This clonotype appeared a few times. The V call is TRBV20-1, the J call TRBJ2-2; the D is unclear. The germline CDR1 and CDR2 sequences are DFQATT and SNEGSKA (reference sequence). V was clipped by 3 bases and J by 4 bases, with 9 bases between them. This CDR3 region has 13 residues. In nucleotides, the CDR3 is TGCAGTGCTAGTCACGGTAGCACCGGGGAGCTGTTTTTT. It encodes CSASHGSTGELFF.

As DNA, the CDR3 is TGTGCCAGCCCCCCACTGGGGGCGGCGACGCAGTTCTTC. Protein: CASPPLGAATQFF. This sequence joins TRBV2 and TRBJ2-1; perhaps TRBD1 as D (6 bases). Trimming stripped 8 bases from V and 12 bases from J, with 20 bases between. The CDR3 has 13 residues. The V gene's germline CDR1 is SNHLY and CDR2 FYNNEI.

Regarding this clonotype: A junction boundary mismatches the germline segment, possibly from a read error. The gene calls are TRBV27 and TRBJ1-5, with 8 bases matching TRBD1. The germline V gene has CDR1 MNHEY and CDR2 SMNVEV (reference sequence). The CDR3 totals 15 residues. DNA for the CDR3: TGTGCCAGCAGTAGACAGGGGTACGGGAGTCAGCCCCAGCAATTT. This encodes CASSRQGYGSQPQQF.

This clonotype was seen only a few times. The chain recombines TRBV6-2 or TRBV6-3 with TRBJ1-5; possible D gene TRBD1, 5 bases. Germline V CDR1 and CDR2: MNHEY, SVGEGT. The V and J ends lost 7 bases and 3 bases respectively, with 13 bases between them. The length of the CDR3 is 14 residues. CDR3 sequence: CASTFGALNQPQHF. CDR3 nucleotides: TGTGCCAGCACCTTCGGGGCCCTCAATCAGCCCCAGCATTTT.

The table lists this clonotype with a few counts. CDR3 amino acids: CASSFSLNTDTQYF. CDR3 nucleotides: TGTGCCAGCAGCTTCAGCCTCAACACAGATACGCAGTATTTT. The V and J genes are TRBV7-6 and TRBJ2-3; no reliable D call. Looked up from germline, CDR1 is SGHVS and CDR2 is FNYEAQ. V was pared by 3 bases and J by 2 bases, with 9 bases between. This CDR3 spans 14 amino acids.

The J gene is TRBJ2-3, the V gene TRBV14, with a possible D match to TRBD2 (6 bases). V was pared by 4 bases and J by 4 bases, with 15 bases between. This CDR3 has 15 residues. CDR1 and CDR2 (germline): SGHDN, FVKESK. CDR3 sequence reads: CASSLLPGRSDTQYF. CDR3 DNA: TGTGCCAGCAGCCTGCTTCCAGGGAGGTCAGATACGCAGTATTTT.

The DNA of the CDR3 is TGTGCCAGCAGCCAAGATGGAATAACGAGCATTGTTCCCTACGAGCAGTACTTC. Translation: CASSQDGITSIVPYEQYF. V is TRBV3-1 and J is TRBJ2-7; the D is unclear. The CDR3 length is 18 residues. In germline, CDR1 is LGHDT, CDR2 YNNKEL (reference sequence). The V and J ends lost 0 bases and 2 bases respectively, with 20 bases between them.

This clonotype was detected only a few times. This chain connects TRBV4-1 to TRBJ1-5; D is unresolved. The CDR3 runs to 15 residues. Germline assignment: CDR1 MGHRA and CDR2 YSYEKL. Trimming shortened V by 7 bases and J by 4 bases, and 17 bases separated the two germline ends. The CDR3 loop is CASTSREGLNQPQHF. In DNA form, the CDR3 reads TGCGCCAGCACCTCAAGAGAGGGCCTAAATCAGCCCCAGCATTTT.

V and J are TRBV7-3 and TRBJ2-2; 8 positions match TRBD1. The V gene end was trimmed by 1 base and the J gene end by 6 bases; junction bases not matched to a gene: 13. This CDR3 spans 18 amino acids. Looked up from germline, CDR1 is SGHTA and CDR2 is FQGTGA. The CDR3 spells CASSLIVSLTGEAGELFF. The CDR3 DNA reads as TGTGCCAGCAGCTTAATTGTGTCCTTGACAGGGGAGGCCGGGGAGCTGTTTTTT.

This clonotype occurred a few times. The chain links TRBV7-6 to TRBJ2-3, with D tentatively TRBD1 (8 bases). This CDR3 is 16 amino acids long. The V gene's germline CDR1 is SGHVS and CDR2 FNYEAQ. Trimming removed 3 bases at V and 2 bases at J, with 15 bases between. The CDR3 nucleotides read TGTGCCAGCAGCTTGACAGGGGAGGGGGCCACAGATACGCAGTATTTT. The encoded protein is CASSLTGEGATDTQYF.

The chain combines TRBV5-1 with TRBJ1-5; 7 bases are shared with TRBD1. Germline V gene sequence: CDR1 SGHRS, CDR2 YFSETQ. Losses at the gene ends were 2 bases for V and 7 bases for J; bases not matched to a gene: 6. The CDR3 length is 14 residues. The CDR3 loop reads CASSLTGVEQPQHF. In DNA form, the CDR3 reads TGCGCCAGCAGCTTAACAGGGGTCGAGCAGCCCCAGCATTTT.

This chain joins TRBV6-5 and TRBJ2-1; D remains ambiguous. CDR3 length: 13 amino acids. V was cut by 2 bases and J by 5 bases, with 7 bases left in between. Germline V gene data show CDR1 as MNHEY and CDR2 as SVGAGI. The CDR3 loop reads CASSYGRDNEQFF. CDR3 coding DNA: TGTGCCAGCAGTTACGGACGGGACAATGAGCAGTTCTTC.

This clonotype was counted only a few times. The V and J genes are TRBV4-3 and TRBJ2-1, with D perhaps matching TRBD1 (5 bases). CDR1 and CDR2 (germline): LGHNA, YSLEER. The CDR3 runs to 14 residues. Trimming stripped 3 bases from V and 6 bases from J, with 12 bases between. The CDR3 region has the DNA TGCGCCAGCAGCCAGCAGGGTCGTGGCAATGAGCAGTTCTTC. This sequence encodes CASSQQGRGNEQFF.

This clonotype occurred a few times. The rearrangement uses TRBV27 and TRBJ2-5; 12 bases match TRBD1. Germline V gene sequence: CDR1 MNHEY, CDR2 SMNVEV (reference sequence). Losses at the gene ends were 0 bases for V and 4 bases for J; bases not matched to a gene: 12. This CDR3 is 19 amino acids long. The CDR3 loop is CASSLSGASGQGARETQYF. DNA of the CDR3: TGTGCCAGCAGTTTATCGGGCGCCTCGGGACAGGGGGCCCGAGAGACCCAGTACTTC.